This TCR beta chain originates from a study of control samples from healthy donors and cancer patients. The CDR3 sequence is 15 residues long. The V segment lost 4 bases and the J segment 2 bases; nucleotides outside the gene matches: 2. Germline V gene lookup returns CDR1 LNHDA and CDR2 SQIVND (reference sequence). The data were produced by immunoSEQ multiplex PCR, yet TCRdb's version contains in-frame clones alone and is incomplete. The repertoire consists of tens of thousands of clones, with around 80% occurring once and the leading ten covering around 9.1%. Specimen: blood. The sequence came from an older woman in good health. This sequence joins TRBV19 and TRBJ2-6, with 7 bases that match TRBD1. CDR3 protein: CASSNDRAGANVLTF. In nucleotides, the CDR3 is TGTGCCAGTAGTAACGACAGGGCTGGGGCCAACGTCCTGACTTTC.